A single TCR beta chain is shown here with its context. Its matching antigen is unknown. These data come from a study of T cell responses to AZD1222 COVID-19 vaccine. Some clones are missing from TCRdb's copy, which holds only in-frame ones; the method was immunoSEQ multiplex PCR. The data contain roughly 99,000 clones, about 90% of them seen just once; the ten biggest clones take up roughly 5%. Findings of the study overall: Mostly white British, mostly female donors; authors suggested clonal diversity may be underestimated. There were repertoire samples only from the period after the peak T cell response. Close to half of spike-specific TCRs reportedly recognize unmutated variant regions. Receipt of two AZD1222 doses was followed by a rise in Spike-specific TCR breadth and depth.

The receptor comes from an adult who received the AZD1222 COVID-19 vaccine. The specimen comprised peripheral blood, sampled 28 days after the second AZD1222 dose.

CDR3 in DNA: TGTGCCAGCAGCTTCCCTCTAGCGGGGGACAGCACAGATACGCAGTATTTT. It codes for CASSFPLAGDSTDTQYF. The chain has TRBV7-8 and TRBJ2-3; 10 bases match TRBD2. Germline V gives CDR1 SGHVS, CDR2 FQNEAQ. The trim removed 3 bases at V and 0 bases at J, leaving 6 bases unmatched. CDR3 size: 17 residues.